This T cell receptor beta chain is drawn from a study of T cell responses to AZD1222 COVID-19 vaccine. Germline lookup yields CDR1 MNHEY and CDR2 SVGAGI. J gave up 4 bases and V 2 bases, and 2 bases lay outside the gene matches. This CDR3 comprises 14 residues. This clone appeared once. The repertoire was sequenced with immunoSEQ multiplex PCR; TCRdb's copy has only in-frame clones and lacks some. The sample records about 92,000 clones, 90% being singletons. The chain recombines TRBV6-5 with TRBJ1-3; 7 nucleotides line up with TRBD1. Sequences were derived from peripheral blood, sampled on day 0 of AZD1222 vaccination. The sequence came from an adult in good health. DNA of the CDR3: TGTGCCAGCAGTTACGAGACAGGGGGAAACACCATATATTTT. It codes for CASSYETGGNTIYF.